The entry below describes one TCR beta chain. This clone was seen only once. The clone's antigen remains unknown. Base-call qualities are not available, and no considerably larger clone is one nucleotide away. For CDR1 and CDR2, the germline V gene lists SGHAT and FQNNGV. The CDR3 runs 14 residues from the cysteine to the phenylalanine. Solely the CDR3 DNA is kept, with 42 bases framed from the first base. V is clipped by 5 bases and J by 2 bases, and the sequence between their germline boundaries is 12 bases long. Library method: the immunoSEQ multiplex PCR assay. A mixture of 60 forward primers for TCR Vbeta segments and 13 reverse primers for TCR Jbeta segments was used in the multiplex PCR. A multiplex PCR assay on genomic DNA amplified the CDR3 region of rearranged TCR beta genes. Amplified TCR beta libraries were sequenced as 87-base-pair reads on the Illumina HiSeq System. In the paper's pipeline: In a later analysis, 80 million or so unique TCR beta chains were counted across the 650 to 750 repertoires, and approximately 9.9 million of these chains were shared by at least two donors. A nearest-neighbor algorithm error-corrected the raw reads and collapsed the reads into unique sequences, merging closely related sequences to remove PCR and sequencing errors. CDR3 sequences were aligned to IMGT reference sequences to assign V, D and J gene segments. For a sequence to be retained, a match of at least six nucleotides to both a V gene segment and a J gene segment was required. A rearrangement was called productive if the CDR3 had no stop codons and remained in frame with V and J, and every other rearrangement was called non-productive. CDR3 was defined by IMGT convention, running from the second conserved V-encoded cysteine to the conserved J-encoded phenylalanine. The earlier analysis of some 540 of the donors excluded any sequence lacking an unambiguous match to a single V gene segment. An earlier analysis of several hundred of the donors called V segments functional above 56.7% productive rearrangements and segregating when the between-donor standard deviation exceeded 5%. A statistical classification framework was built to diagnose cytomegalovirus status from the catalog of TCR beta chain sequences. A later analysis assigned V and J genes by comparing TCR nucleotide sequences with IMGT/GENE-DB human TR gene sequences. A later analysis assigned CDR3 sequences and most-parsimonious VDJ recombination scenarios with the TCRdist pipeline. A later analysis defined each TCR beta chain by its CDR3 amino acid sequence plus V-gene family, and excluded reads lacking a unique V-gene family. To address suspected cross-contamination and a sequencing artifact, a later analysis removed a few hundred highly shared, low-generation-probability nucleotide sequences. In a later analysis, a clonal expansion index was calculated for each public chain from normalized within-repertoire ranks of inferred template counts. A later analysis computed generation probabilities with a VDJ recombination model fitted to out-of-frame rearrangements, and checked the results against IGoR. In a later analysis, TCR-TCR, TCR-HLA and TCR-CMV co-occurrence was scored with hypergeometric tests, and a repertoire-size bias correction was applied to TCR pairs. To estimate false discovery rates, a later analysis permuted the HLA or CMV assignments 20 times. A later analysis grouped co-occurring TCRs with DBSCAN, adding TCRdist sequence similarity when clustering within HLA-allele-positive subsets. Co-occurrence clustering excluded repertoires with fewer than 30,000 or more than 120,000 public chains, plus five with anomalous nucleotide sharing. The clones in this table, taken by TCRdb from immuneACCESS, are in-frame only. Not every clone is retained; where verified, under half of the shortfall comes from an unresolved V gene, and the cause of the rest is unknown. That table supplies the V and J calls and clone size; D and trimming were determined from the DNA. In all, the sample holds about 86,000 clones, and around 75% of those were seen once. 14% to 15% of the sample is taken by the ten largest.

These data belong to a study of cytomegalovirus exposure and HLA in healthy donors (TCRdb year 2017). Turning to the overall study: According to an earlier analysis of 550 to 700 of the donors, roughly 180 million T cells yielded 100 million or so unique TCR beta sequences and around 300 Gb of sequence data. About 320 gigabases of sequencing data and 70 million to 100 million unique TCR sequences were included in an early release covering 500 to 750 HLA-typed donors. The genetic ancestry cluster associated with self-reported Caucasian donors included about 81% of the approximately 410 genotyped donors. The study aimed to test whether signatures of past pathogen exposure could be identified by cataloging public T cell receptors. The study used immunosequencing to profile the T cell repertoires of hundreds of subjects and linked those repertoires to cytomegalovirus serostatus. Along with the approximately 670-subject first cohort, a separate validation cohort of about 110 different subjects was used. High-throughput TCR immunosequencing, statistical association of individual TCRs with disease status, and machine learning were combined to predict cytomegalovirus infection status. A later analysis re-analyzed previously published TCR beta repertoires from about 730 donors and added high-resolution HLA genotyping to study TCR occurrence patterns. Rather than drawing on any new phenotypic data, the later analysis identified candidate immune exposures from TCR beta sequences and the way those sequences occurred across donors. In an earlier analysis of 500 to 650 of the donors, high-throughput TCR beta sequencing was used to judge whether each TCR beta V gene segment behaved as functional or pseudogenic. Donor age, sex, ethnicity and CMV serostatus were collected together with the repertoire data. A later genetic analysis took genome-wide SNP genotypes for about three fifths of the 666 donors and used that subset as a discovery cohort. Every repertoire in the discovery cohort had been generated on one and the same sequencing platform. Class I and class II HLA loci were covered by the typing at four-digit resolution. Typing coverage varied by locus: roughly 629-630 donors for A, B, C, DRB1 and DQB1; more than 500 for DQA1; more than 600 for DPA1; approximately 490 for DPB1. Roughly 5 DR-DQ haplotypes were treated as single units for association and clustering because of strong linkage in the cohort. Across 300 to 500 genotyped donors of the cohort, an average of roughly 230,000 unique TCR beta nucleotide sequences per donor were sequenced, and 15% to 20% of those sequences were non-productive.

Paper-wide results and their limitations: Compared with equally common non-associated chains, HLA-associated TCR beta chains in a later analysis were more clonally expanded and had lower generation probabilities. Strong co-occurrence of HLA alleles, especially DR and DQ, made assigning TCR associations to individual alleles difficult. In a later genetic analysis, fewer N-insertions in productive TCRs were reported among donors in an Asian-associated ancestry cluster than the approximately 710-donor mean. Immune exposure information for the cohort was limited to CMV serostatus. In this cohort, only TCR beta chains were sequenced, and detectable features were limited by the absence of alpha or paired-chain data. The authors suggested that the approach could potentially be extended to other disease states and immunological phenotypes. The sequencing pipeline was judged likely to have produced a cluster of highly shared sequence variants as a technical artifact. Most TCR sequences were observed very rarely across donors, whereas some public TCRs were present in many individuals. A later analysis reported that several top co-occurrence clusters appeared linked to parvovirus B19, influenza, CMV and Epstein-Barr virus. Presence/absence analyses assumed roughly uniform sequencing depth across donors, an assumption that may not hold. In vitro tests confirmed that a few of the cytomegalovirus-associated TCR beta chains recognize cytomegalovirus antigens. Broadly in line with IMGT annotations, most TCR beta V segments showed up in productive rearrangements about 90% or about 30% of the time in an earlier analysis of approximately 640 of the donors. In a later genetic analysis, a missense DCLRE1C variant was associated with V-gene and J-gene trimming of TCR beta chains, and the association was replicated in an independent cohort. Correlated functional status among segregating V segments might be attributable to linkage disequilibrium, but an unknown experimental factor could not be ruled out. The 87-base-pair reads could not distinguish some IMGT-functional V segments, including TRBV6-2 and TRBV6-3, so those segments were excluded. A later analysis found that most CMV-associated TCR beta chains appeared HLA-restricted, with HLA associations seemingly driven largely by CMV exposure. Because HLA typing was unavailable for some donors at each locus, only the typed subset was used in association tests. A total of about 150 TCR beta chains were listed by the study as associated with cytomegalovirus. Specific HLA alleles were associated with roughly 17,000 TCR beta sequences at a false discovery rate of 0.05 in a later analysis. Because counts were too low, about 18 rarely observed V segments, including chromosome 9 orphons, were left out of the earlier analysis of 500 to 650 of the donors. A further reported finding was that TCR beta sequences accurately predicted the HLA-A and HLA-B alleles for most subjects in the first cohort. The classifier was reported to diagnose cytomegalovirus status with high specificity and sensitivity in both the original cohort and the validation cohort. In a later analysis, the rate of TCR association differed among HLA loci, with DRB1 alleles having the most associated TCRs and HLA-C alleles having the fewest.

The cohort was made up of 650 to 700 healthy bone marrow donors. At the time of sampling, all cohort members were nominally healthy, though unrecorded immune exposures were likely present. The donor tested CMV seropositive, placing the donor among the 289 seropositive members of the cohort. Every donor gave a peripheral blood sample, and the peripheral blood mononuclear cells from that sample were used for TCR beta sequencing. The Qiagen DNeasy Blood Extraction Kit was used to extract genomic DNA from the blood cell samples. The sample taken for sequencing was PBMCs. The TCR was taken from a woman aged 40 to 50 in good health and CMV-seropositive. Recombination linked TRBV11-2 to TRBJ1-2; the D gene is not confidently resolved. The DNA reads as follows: TGTGCCAGCAGCCAGAGCACCGGGAACTATGGCTACACCTTC. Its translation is CASSQSTGNYGYTF. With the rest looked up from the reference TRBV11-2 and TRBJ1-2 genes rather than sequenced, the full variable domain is EAGVAQSPRYKIIEKRQSVAFWCNPISGHATLYWYQQILGQGPKLLIQFQNNGVVDDSQLPKDRFSAERLKGVDSTLKIQPAKLEDSAVYLCASSQSTGNYGYTFGSGTRLTVV.